This T cell receptor (beta chain) was captured in a study of blood T cell repertoires in COVID-19. Study-wide background: T cells, B-cell-depleted T cells, or PBMCs provided the cDNA or gDNA that served as material.

The V and J ends lost 1 base and 5 bases respectively, with 15 bases between them. Germline V gene sequence: CDR1 MNHEY, CDR2 SMNVEV (reference sequence). CDR3 size: 15 residues. TCRdb's copy holds only in-frame clones and misses some; the assay was immunoSEQ multiplex PCR. The sample consists of some 400,000 clones, roughly 90% of them appearing once. The study drew participants aged about 18 to 89 years from 20 to 30 US areas. Cohorts were based on clinical histories the participants reported. Symptom resolution, clearance, or two negative PCRs marked the recovered donors of Cohort 3. J is TRBJ2-7 and V is TRBV27; a possible D gene is TRBD1 (6 bases). The specimen sequenced was PBMCs or T cells enriched from blood (not recorded which). The TCR sequence derives from a woman aged 25 to 45 who had recovered from COVID-19. The CDR3 region has the DNA TGTGCCAGCAGTTTATATACAGGGCGGTACAACGAGCAGTACTTC. It is translated as CASSLYTGRYNEQYF.